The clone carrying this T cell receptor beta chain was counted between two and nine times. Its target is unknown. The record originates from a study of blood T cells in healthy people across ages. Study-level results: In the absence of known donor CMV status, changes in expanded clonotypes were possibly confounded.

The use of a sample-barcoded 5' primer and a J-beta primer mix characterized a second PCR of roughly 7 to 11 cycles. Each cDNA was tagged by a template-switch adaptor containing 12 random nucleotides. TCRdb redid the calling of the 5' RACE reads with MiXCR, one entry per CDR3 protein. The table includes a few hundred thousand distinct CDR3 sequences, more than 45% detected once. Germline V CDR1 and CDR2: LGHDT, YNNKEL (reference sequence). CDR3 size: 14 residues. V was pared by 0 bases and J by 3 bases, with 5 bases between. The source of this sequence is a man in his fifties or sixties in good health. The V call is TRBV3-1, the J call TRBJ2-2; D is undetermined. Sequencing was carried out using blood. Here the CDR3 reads CASSQEYDTGELFF. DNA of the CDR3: TGTGCCAGCAGCCAAGAATACGACACCGGGGAGCTGTTTTTT.